This T cell receptor (beta chain) was sequenced during a study of blood T cell repertoires in COVID-19. The method was immunoSEQ multiplex PCR; TCRdb's version includes in-frame clones alone and lacks a portion of them. This sample yields tens of thousands of clones, of which approximately 85% are seen a single time; over 25% belongs to the top ten. This CDR3 contains 14 residues. Trimming stripped 5 bases from V and 10 bases from J, with 15 bases between. Looked up from germline, CDR1 is SGHTA and CDR2 is FQGTGA. This TCR was recovered from a woman older than 75 with COVID-19, enrolled during active disease. The sequencing sample was made of peripheral blood. The chain carries TRBV7-3 and TRBJ1-6, with TRBD1 as a possible D gene (6 bases). Here the CDR3 DNA reads TGTGCCAGCAGCCCCGGACAGACTACATCACCCCTCCACTTT. It yields the protein CASSPGQTTSPLHF.